The 11 T cell receptor beta chains given below trace back to one sample, sequenced in a study of cytomegalovirus exposure and HLA in healthy donors. Primers for the PCR totalled 60 Vbeta and 13 Jbeta. Generated by immunoSEQ multiplex PCR, the TCRdb table keeps only in-frame clones and is missing some. The sample yields about 190,000 clones, roughly 81% seen once. Sequences were obtained from PBMCs. The receptor set was obtained from a woman aged 25 to 39 in good health and CMV-seropositive.

The CDR3 sequence: CASSLPGQGNEQYF. As DNA, the CDR3 is TGCGCCAGCAGCTTGCCGGGACAGGGGAACGAGCAGTACTTC. This rearrangement joins TRBV5-1 to TRBJ2-7, with 10 bases that match TRBD1. This CDR3 spans 14 amino acids. Germline V CDR1 and CDR2: SGHRS, YFSETQ. V shed 1 base and J 5 bases; nucleotides not matched to a gene: 3.

In regard to this clone: Germline and junction disagree at one end, which may indicate a read error. The rearrangement uses TRBV27 and TRBJ2-7; D remains unclear. Per the germline V gene, CDR1 is MNHEY and CDR2 is SMNVEV (reference sequence). CDR3 length: 12 residues. In DNA form, the CDR3 reads TGTACCAGCAGTTTAGGCAGGAACGAGCAGTACTTC. Its translation is CTSSLGRNEQYF.

The gene calls are TRBV7-6 and TRBJ2-7; the D is unclear. CDR1 and CDR2 (germline): SGHVS, FNYEAQ. Trimming shortened V by 4 bases and J by 2 bases, and 9 bases separated the two germline ends. The CDR3 consists of 13 residues. CDR3 bases: TGTGCCAGCAGCTCTACACAGACCTACGAGCAGTACTTC. This gives the protein CASSSTQTYEQYF.

This clone appeared a single time. The chain recombines TRBV28 with TRBJ2-7; 13 bases agree with TRBD2. CDR3 length equals 18 residues. The germline V gene encodes CDR1 MDHEN and CDR2 SYDVKM. The ends lost 3 bases at V and 3 bases at J; junction bases unmatched: 11. The DNA of the CDR3 is TGTGCCAGCAGTTTTCAAATCGGACTAGCGGGAGTCCACTACGAGCAGTACTTC. Its protein is CASSFQIGLAGVHYEQYF.

The V gene is TRBV11-2, the J gene TRBJ2-1; 10 nucleotides line up with TRBD2. The CDR3 extends over 15 amino acids. V trimming: 5 bases; J trimming: 6 bases; junction bases outside the gene matches: 7. CDR1 and CDR2 from the germline V gene are SGHAT and FQNNGV. Written as DNA, the CDR3 is TGTGCCAGCAGCCAAACTAGCGGGGCGTCCAATGAGCAGTTCTTC. Its translation is CASSQTSGASNEQFF.

This chain joins TRBV28 and TRBJ1-1, with D hard to call. Trimming stripped 2 bases from V and 1 base from J, with 8 bases between. The CDR3 is 14 residues long. CDR1 is MDHEN and CDR2 is SYDVKM in the germline V gene. The CDR3 DNA follows: TGTGCCAGCAGTTTAGAGGGCCCGAACACTGAAGCTTTCTTT. It specifies CASSLEGPNTEAFF.

This clone appeared once. The chain has TRBV7-6 and TRBJ2-5, with 11 bases that match TRBD2. Germline V gene data show CDR1 as SGHVS and CDR2 as FNYEAQ. The junction had 7 bases not matched to a gene; V was cut back by 0 bases and J by 1 base. The CDR3 spans 18 residues. CDR3 region: CASSLAWGSGRAQETQYF. The CDR3 coding sequence is TGTGCCAGCAGCTTAGCCTGGGGTAGCGGGAGGGCCCAAGAGACCCAGTACTTC.

The chain links TRBV6-5 to TRBJ1-2; tentative D call: TRBD1 (6 bases). Germline V gives CDR1 MNHEY, CDR2 SVGAGI. V lost 5 bases and J lost 8, with 15 bases in between. CDR3 length: 13 amino acids. The CDR3 region has the DNA TGTGCCAGCAGTAGCGGACAGTTTTTAGGCTACACCTTC. It specifies CASSSGQFLGYTF.

The J gene is TRBJ2-1, the V gene TRBV5-4, with 7 bases fitting TRBD2. The V and J ends lost 4 bases and 4 bases, in that order; junction bases with no gene match: 5. Germline loops: CDR1 SGHNT, CDR2 YYREEE (reference sequence). This CDR3 contains 14 residues. CDR3 nucleotide sequence: TGTGCCAGCAGCCCGGGACTATCGTACAATGAGCAGTTCTTC. As protein: CASSPGLSYNEQFF.

This clone was seen only a few times. V is TRBV6-5 and J is TRBJ2-7; 8 bases line up with TRBD1. After removal of 5 bases from V and 5 bases from J, the junction contained 5 bases not matched to a gene. This CDR3 is built from 13 residues. Germline CDR1 is MNHEY and CDR2 is SVGAGI. CDR3 in amino acids: CASSLRGRHEQYF. CDR3 bases: TGTGCCAGCAGTCTCAGGGGGCGTCACGAGCAGTACTTC.

This clone appeared once. The chain links TRBV5-5 to TRBJ2-5; TRBD2 matches at 9 bases. With V trimmed by 0 bases and J by 4 bases, 7 bases remained unmatched. CDR3 length: 16 amino acids. Germline lookup yields CDR1 SGHKS and CDR2 YYEKEE (reference sequence). The CDR3 DNA reads as TGTGCCAGCAGCTTGGTAGCGGGAGTGGGCATAGAGACCCAGTACTTC. This sequence encodes CASSLVAGVGIETQYF.